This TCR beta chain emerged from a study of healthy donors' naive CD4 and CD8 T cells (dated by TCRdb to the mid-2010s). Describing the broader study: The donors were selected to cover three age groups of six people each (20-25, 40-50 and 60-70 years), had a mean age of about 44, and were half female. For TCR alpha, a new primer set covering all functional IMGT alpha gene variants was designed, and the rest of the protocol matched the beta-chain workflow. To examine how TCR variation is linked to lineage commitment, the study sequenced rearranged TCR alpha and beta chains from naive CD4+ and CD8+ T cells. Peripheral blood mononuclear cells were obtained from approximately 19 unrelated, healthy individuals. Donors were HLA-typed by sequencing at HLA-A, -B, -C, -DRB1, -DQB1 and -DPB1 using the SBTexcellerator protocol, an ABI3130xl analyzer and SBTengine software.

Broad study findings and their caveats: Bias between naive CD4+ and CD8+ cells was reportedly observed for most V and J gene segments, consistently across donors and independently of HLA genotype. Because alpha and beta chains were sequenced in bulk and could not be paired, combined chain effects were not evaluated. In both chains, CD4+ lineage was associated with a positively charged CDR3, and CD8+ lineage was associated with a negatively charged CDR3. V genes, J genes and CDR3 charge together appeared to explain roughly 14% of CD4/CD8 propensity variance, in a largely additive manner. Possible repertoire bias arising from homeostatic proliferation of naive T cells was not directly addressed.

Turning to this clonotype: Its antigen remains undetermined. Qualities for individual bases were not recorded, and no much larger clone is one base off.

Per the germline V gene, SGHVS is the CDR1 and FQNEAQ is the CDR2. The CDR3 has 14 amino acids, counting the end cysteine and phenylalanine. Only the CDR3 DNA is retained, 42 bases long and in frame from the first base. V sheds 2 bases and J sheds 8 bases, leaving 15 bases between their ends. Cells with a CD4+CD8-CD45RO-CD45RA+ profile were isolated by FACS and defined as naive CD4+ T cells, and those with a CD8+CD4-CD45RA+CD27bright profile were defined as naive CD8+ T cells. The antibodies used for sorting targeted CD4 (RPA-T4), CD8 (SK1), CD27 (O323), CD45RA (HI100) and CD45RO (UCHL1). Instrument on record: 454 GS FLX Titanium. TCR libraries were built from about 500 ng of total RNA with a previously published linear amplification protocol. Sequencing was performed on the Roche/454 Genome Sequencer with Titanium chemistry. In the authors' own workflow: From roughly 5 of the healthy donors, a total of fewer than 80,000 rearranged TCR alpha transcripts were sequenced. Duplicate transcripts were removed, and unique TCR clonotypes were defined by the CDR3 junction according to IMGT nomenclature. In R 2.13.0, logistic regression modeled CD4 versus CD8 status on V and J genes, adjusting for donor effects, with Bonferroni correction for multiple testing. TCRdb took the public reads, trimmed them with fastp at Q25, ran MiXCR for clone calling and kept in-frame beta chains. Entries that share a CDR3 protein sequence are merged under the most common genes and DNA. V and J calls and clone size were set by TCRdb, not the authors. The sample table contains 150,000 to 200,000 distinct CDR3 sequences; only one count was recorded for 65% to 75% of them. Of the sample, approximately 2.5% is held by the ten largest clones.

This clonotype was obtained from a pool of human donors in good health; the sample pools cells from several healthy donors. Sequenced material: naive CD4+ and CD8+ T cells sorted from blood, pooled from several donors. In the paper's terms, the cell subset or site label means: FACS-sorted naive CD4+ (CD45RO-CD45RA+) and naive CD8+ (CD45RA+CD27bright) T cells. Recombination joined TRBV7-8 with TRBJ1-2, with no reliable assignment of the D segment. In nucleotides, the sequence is TGTGCCAGCAGCTTACGAACCGGGGTCCGCGGCTACACCTTC. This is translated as CASSLRTGVRGYTF.